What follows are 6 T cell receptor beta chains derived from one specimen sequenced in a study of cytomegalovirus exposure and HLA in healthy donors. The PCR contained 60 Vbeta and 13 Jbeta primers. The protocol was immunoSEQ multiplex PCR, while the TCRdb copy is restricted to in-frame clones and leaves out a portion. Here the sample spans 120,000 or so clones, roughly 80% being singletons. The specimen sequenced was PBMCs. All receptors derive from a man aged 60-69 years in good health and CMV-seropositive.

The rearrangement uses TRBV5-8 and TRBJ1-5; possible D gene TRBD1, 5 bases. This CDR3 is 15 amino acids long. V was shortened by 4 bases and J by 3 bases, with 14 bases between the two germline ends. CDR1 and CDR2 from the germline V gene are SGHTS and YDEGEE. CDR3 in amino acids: CASSAYGGTNQPQHF. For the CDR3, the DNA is TGTGCCAGCAGCGCCTACGGGGGGACCAATCAGCCCCAGCATTTT.

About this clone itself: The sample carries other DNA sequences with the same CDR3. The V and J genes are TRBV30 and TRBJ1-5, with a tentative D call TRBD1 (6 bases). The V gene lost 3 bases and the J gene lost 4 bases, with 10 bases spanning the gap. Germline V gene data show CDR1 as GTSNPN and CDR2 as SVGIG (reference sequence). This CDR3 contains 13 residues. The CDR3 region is CAWRKGGNQPQHF. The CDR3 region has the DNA TGTGCCTGGAGAAAAGGGGGAAATCAGCCCCAGCATTTT.

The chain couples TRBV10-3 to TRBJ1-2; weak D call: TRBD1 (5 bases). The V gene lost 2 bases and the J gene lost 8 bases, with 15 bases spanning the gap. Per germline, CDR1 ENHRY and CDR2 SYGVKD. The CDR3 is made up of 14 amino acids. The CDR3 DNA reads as TGTGCCATCAGTGAGAACCAGGGTTTTAAGGGCTACACCTTC. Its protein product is CAISENQGFKGYTF.

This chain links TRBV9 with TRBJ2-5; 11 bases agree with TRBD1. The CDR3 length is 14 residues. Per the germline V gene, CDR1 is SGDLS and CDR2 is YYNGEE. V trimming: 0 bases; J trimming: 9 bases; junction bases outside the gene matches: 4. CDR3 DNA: TGTGCCAGCAGCGTAGCCCGGGACAGGGGGTCCCAGTACTTC. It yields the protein CASSVARDRGSQYF. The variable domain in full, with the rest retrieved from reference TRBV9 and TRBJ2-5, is DSGVTQTPKHLITATGQRVTLRCSPRSGDLSVYWYQQSLDQGLQFLIQYYNGEERAKGNILERFSAQQFPDLHSELNLSSLELGDSALYFCASSVARDRGSQYFGPGTRLLVL.

The CDR3 bases are TGTGCCAGCAGTCCGGGGGTCCGGTGGAATGAGCAGTTCTTC. As protein: CASSPGVRWNEQFF. V is TRBV6-5 and J is TRBJ2-1, with TRBD2 as a possible D gene (6 bases). CDR3 length: 14 residues. The germline V gene encodes CDR1 MNHEY and CDR2 SVGAGI. V gave up 5 bases and J gave up 7 bases, with 15 bases separating them.

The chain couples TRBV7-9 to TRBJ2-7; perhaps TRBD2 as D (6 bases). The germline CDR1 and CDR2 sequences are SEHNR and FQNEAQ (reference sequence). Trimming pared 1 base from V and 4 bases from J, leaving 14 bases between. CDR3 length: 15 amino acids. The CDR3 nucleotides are TGTGCCAGCAGCTTAGGAGGGCCGGGGGAGTACGAGCAGTACTTC. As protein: CASSLGGPGEYEQYF.